The 18 T cell receptor beta chains in this list originate from one sample, sequenced in a study of CD8+CD57+ T cells in acquired aplastic anemia. Selection for sequencing was limited to patients who had shown CD8+CD57+ cell expansion by flow cytometry. The template used for profiling TCR beta VDJ and CDR3 was genomic DNA. TCRdb analysed the reads with MiXCR anew, one entry per CDR3 protein. Of about 58,000 distinct CDR3 sequences in the sample, approximately 50% were seen once. The material sequenced was sorted CD4+, CD8+, or CD8+CD57+ T cells (not recorded which) from PBMCs. The receptor set was obtained from a human donor with aplastic anemia.

This chain joins TRBV15 and TRBJ1-1, with a possible D match to TRBD1 (5 bases). The CDR3 is 14 amino acids. Trimming left V 0 bases short and J 5 bases short, with 10 bases between. The V gene's germline CDR1 is LNHNV and CDR2 YYDKDF (reference sequence). The CDR3 nucleotides read TGTGCCACCAGCAGAGAATGGGGGGATACTGAAGCTTTCTTT. Encoded protein: CATSREWGDTEAFF.

This clonotype was observed a few times. The chain employs TRBV12-3 or TRBV12-4 and TRBJ2-1; D gene ambiguous. The CDR3 is made up of 13 amino acids. V was trimmed by 7 bases and J by 4 bases, leaving 11 bases between them. The CDR3 spells CASIKSPYNEQFF. The DNA for the CDR3 is TGTGCCAGCATCAAATCTCCTTACAATGAGCAGTTCTTC.

The V call is TRBV20-1, the J call TRBJ2-5, with D unresolved. CDR1 and CDR2 (germline): DFQATT, SNEGSKA (reference sequence). The CDR3 is 13 residues long. DNA of the CDR3: TGCAGGGTGGGTAGCAGACGCCAAGAGACCCAGTACTTC. Translated, it gives CRVGSRRQETQYF.

The gene calls are TRBV7-2 and TRBJ2-3; the match to TRBD2 covers 9 bases. CDR1 and CDR2 (germline): SGHTA, FQGNSA. The CDR3 is 16 residues long. V was pared by 0 bases and J by 6 bases, with 7 bases of the junction left unmatched. CDR3 amino acids: CASSLAGGRARDTQYF. The CDR3 DNA follows: TGTGCCAGCAGCTTAGCGGGCGGGAGGGCACGGGATACGCAGTATTTT.

This chain connects TRBV10-3 to TRBJ1-2; 7 positions match TRBD1. The CDR3 length is 15 residues. CDR1 is ENHRY and CDR2 is SYGVKD in the germline V gene. Trimming took 2 bases from V and 0 from J; bases not matched to a gene: 3. CDR3: CAISERTGANYGYTF. The CDR3 bases are TGTGCCATCAGTGAGCGGACAGGAGCTAACTATGGCTACACCTTC.

This clonotype showed up many times. The rearrangement uses TRBV5-1 and TRBJ1-3; D gene unclear. V was clipped by 0 bases and J by 8 bases, with 9 bases between them. Germline V gene sequence: CDR1 SGHRS, CDR2 YFSETQ. The CDR3 is 13 residues long. The CDR3 here is CASSLDLSDTIYF. CDR3 DNA: TGCGCCAGCAGCTTGGACCTAAGCGACACCATATATTTT.

The genes are TRBV25-1 and TRBJ2-5, with D perhaps TRBD1 or TRBD2 (5 bases each). Germline CDR1 MGHDK, CDR2 SYGVNS. The CDR3 has 16 amino acids. Trimming stripped 2 bases from V and 3 bases from J, with 16 bases between. CDR3 residues: CASSEIRPGREETQYF. For the CDR3, the DNA is TGTGCCAGCAGTGAAATACGTCCGGGGCGGGAAGAGACCCAGTACTTC. Drawing the rest from reference TRBV25-1 and TRBJ2-5, the complete variable domain is EADIYQTPRYLVIGTGKKITLECSQTMGHDKMYWYQQDPGMELHLIHYSYGVNSTEKGDLSSESTVSRIRTEHFPLTLESARPSHTSQYLCASSEIRPGREETQYFGPGTRLLVL.

The gene calls are TRBV29-1 and TRBJ2-7; TRBD2 is a possible D gene (6 bases). The germline CDR1 and CDR2 sequences are SQVTM and ANQGSEA. The CDR3 has 14 amino acids. The ends were cut back, 6 bases at V and 0 bases at J, with 15 bases in the middle. Here the CDR3 reads CSVRRDGSSYEQYF. The CDR3 nucleotides read TGCAGCGTGCGCCGGGACGGGAGCTCCTACGAGCAGTACTTC.

The chain recombines TRBV9 with TRBJ1-6, with D perhaps matching TRBD1 (5 bases). This CDR3 spans 13 amino acids. CDR1 and CDR2 (germline): SGDLS, YYNGEE. Trimming pared 5 bases from V and 9 bases from J, leaving 12 bases between. The CDR3 coding sequence is TGTGCCAGCAGGGCGGGGGGAGGTTCACCCCTCCACTTT. It codes for CASRAGGGSPLHF.

The chain has TRBV15 and TRBJ1-2, with a possible D match to TRBD1 (6 bases). V lost 1 base, J lost 8 bases, and 17 bases lay in between. Germline V gene data show CDR1 as LNHNV and CDR2 as YYDKDF (reference sequence). This CDR3 region has 15 residues. DNA of the CDR3: TGTGCCACCAGCAGAGCAGAGCAGGGGTCACAGGGCTACACCTTC. Translating it yields CATSRAEQGSQGYTF.

This clonotype was detected ten times or more. The chain is built from TRBV15 and TRBJ1-2; D not resolved. Per germline, CDR1 LNHNV and CDR2 YYDKDF (reference sequence). V lost 0 bases and J 5 bases, leaving 10 bases between the germline ends. This CDR3 contains 14 residues. DNA of the CDR3: TGTGCCACCAGCAGAGATTTGAAGGGTTATGGCTACACCTTC. Translated: CATSRDLKGYGYTF.

The chain links TRBV5-4 to TRBJ2-5; possibly TRBD2 for D (5 bases). Germline-derived CDR1 and CDR2 are SGHNT and YYREEE (reference sequence). V was trimmed by 1 base and J by 1 base, leaving 11 bases between them. The CDR3 loop spans 15 amino acids. The CDR3 nucleotides read TGTGCCAGCAGCTTGCGAGGGCCTGTCCAAGAGACCCAGTACTTC. As protein: CASSLRGPVQETQYF.

V is TRBV15 and J is TRBJ2-2; the D is unclear. Between the trimmed V and J ends, which lost 1 base and 0 bases, there was a span of 6 bases. The CDR3 runs 15 residues. From germline, CDR1 is LNHNV and CDR2 YYDKDF (reference sequence). The DNA for the CDR3 is TGTGCCACCAGCAGAGCCGGTCCGAACACCGGGGAGCTGTTTTTT. It is translated as CATSRAGPNTGELFF.

The chain links TRBV10-2 to TRBJ2-1; 8 nucleotides align to TRBD2. This CDR3 spans 12 amino acids. J gave up 7 bases and V 10 bases, and 6 bases lay outside the gene matches. The germline V gene encodes CDR1 WSHSY and CDR2 SAAADI. The CDR3 nucleotides are TGCGCCACCGGGGGGGGCGTGAATGAGCAGTTCTTC. It specifies CATGGGVNEQFF.

This clonotype was observed many times. The chain is built from TRBV14 and TRBJ2-1; TRBD1 matches 9 bases. After removal of 8 bases from V and 7 bases from J, the junction contained 9 bases not matched to a gene. Germline lookup yields CDR1 SGHDN and CDR2 FVKESK. This CDR3 contains 14 residues. The CDR3 region is CASGYRDRVNEQFF. In DNA form, the CDR3 reads TGTGCCAGCGGCTACCGGGACAGGGTGAATGAGCAGTTCTTC. Full variable domain (remainder filled in from reference TRBV14 and TRBJ2-1): EAGVTQFPSHSVIEKGQTVTLRCDPISGHDNLYWYRRVMGKEIKFLLHFVKESKQDESGMPNNRFLAERTGGTYSTLKVQPAELEDSGVYFCASGYRDRVNEQFFGPGTRLTVL.

This sequence joins TRBV27 and TRBJ1-6; D remains unclear. The CDR3 has 14 amino acids. Trimming pared 1 base from V and 5 bases from J, leaving 6 bases between. Germline CDR1 reads MNHEY; CDR2 reads SMNVEV (reference sequence). In DNA form, the CDR3 reads TGTGCCAGCAGTTTATGGACCGATAATTCACCCCTCCACTTT. Translating it yields CASSLWTDNSPLHF.

V and J are TRBV7-9 and TRBJ1-1, with 10 bases that match TRBD1. Germline V CDR1 and CDR2: SEHNR, FQNEAQ (reference sequence). The length of the CDR3 is 13 residues. V lost 4 bases, J lost 10 bases, and 6 bases stayed unmatched. Here the CDR3 reads CASSSGQGIGAFF. DNA for the CDR3: TGTGCCAGCAGCTCGGGACAGGGGATCGGAGCTTTCTTT.

This clonotype was picked up many times. The chain has TRBV11-2 and TRBJ1-2; a possible D gene is TRBD1 (6 bases). The germline V gene has CDR1 SGHAT and CDR2 FQNNGV. V dropped 5 bases and J dropped 4 bases, with 23 bases sitting between them. CDR3 length: 17 residues. The CDR3 DNA reads TGTGCCAGCAGCCCCCCGGGCGGGGGGCGCGATGGCTATGGCTACACCTTC. Amino acids: CASSPPGGGRDGYGYTF.